The sequence of this TCR beta chain was determined in a study of OX40 agonist ivuxolimab in advanced cancers. From germline, CDR1 is LNHDA and CDR2 SQIVND (reference sequence). CDR3 size: 14 residues. Trimming removed 5 bases at V and 5 bases at J, with 12 bases between. Profiled with immunoSEQ multiplex PCR; TCRdb holds only in-frame clones, not every one. The sample holds more than 60,000 clones, roughly three quarters seen once. Comments on this clone: Its specificity is unknown.

Overall study results and limits: At 0.1-3.0 mg/kg, partial responders had clonal expansion among the lowest observed. There were, on average, more expanded clones in CD8+ T cells than in CD4+.

This specimen consisted of CD4+ or CD8+ T cells sorted from blood, obtained in a trial of the OX40 agonist ivuxolimab. The chain is built from TRBV19 and TRBJ1-4; D is possibly TRBD1 (6 bases). The receptor was derived from an adult with an advanced solid tumor such as melanoma, head and neck, liver or kidney cancer. CDR3 loop: CASSSDSLNEKLFF. In DNA, the CDR3 is TGTGCCAGTAGTTCGGACAGTTTAAATGAAAAACTGTTTTTT.